Shown below are 20 T cell receptor beta chains from a single sample sequenced in a study of CD8 T cells in Susac syndrome. The RNA input was roughly 0.45 to 1 ug, and it was reverse transcribed with random hexamers. A single record per CDR3 protein comes from TCRdb applying MiXCR to the immunoSEQ multiplex PCR reads. The sample has approximately 100,000 distinct CDR3 sequences, around nine tenths seen once; the top ten hold around 0.14%. Material for sequencing was CD4+ T cells from PBMCs. All receptors come from a human donor in good health.

V and J are TRBV2 and TRBJ1-1; no definite D call. CDR1 is SNHLY and CDR2 is FYNNEI in the germline V gene. The V end was cut by 3 bases, the J end by 3 bases, with 11 bases between. This CDR3 comprises 14 residues. The DNA for the CDR3 is TGTGCCAGCAGTGATAAAATGGGAGACACTGAAGCTTTCTTT. The encoded protein is CASSDKMGDTEAFF.

V is TRBV7-9 and J is TRBJ2-7; 7 bases line up with TRBD1. The V and J ends lost 8 bases and 2 bases, in that order; junction bases with no gene match: 6. The CDR3 is made up of 13 amino acids. The germline gives CDR1 SEHNR, CDR2 FQNEAQ (reference sequence). CDR3 nucleotides: TGTGCCAGCCAGGGGACAGAAACCTACGAGCAGTACTTC. Translation: CASQGTETYEQYF.

The chain recombines TRBV28 with TRBJ2-7; maybe TRBD1 (6 bases). Trimming removed 8 bases at V and 3 bases at J, with 14 bases between. The CDR3 runs to 13 residues. Germline values: CDR1 MDHEN, CDR2 SYDVKM. The DNA of the CDR3 is TGTGCCAGCCAGGACAGTCCTCACTACGAGCAGTACTTC. It translates to CASQDSPHYEQYF.

The chain carries TRBV6-4 and TRBJ2-1; D not resolved. Trimming removed 3 bases at V and 5 bases at J, with 14 bases between. The CDR3 extends over 15 amino acids. The germline gives CDR1 MRHNA, CDR2 SNTAGT. The CDR3 reads CASSEDLSANNEQFF. The CDR3 region has the DNA TGTGCCAGCAGTGAAGATTTGAGCGCTAACAATGAGCAGTTCTTC.

The rearrangement joins TRBV6-2 or TRBV6-3 to TRBJ2-7; D remains ambiguous. There are 15 residues in the CDR3. Trimming removed 1 base at V and 4 bases at J, with 14 bases between. Germline V gene lookup returns CDR1 MNHEY and CDR2 SVGEGT. Here the CDR3 reads CASSYLAAALYEQYF. In DNA form, the CDR3 reads TGTGCCAGCAGTTACTTGGCCGCCGCTTTATACGAGCAGTACTTC.

The chain carries TRBV29-1 and TRBJ2-3, with 11 bases fitting TRBD2. Germline V lookup: CDR1 SQVTM, CDR2 ANQGSEA. The V gene end was trimmed by 4 bases and the J gene end by 6 bases; junction bases not matched to a gene: 9. The CDR3 consists of 15 residues. Here the CDR3 reads CSVASAGLAADTQYF. The CDR3, as DNA: TGCAGCGTTGCTTCCGCGGGACTAGCGGCTGATACGCAGTATTTT.

The CDR3 DNA reads as TGCAGTGCTAGAGTTGTTAGCGGCGGGTACAATGAGCAGTTCTTC. Translation: CSARVVSGGYNEQFF. The chain has TRBV20-1 and TRBJ2-1, with a weak D call TRBD2 (6 bases). The germline V gene encodes CDR1 DFQATT and CDR2 SNEGSKA (reference sequence). Trimming removed 1 base at V and 4 bases at J, with 14 bases between. The CDR3 has 15 residues.

V and J are TRBV4-2 and TRBJ1-5, with 9 bases lining up with TRBD1. J gave up 5 bases and V 6 bases, and 11 bases lay outside the gene matches. Germline V CDR1 and CDR2: LGHNA, YNFKEQ. The CDR3 is 16 residues long. The CDR3 region has the DNA TGTGCCAGCAGGGAAGGGGACAGGGCAGTAGATCAGCCCCAGCATTTT. It specifies CASREGDRAVDQPQHF.

The J gene is TRBJ2-6, the V gene TRBV7-2, with D hard to call. CDR1 and CDR2 from the germline V gene are SGHTA and FQGNSA. Trimming removed 5 bases from V and 2 bases from J, with 10 bases in between. The CDR3 spans 15 residues. This CDR3 reads CASSPGIAGANVLTF. CDR3 nucleotide sequence: TGTGCCAGCAGCCCCGGCATCGCTGGGGCCAACGTCCTGACTTTC.

This sequence joins TRBV12-3 or TRBV12-4 and TRBJ1-2; TRBD1 matches at 8 bases. The ends lost 6 bases at V and 0 bases at J; junction bases unmatched: 3. This CDR3 contains 14 residues. The CDR3 loop reads CASSTDRANYGYTF. The CDR3 DNA reads TGTGCCAGCAGCACGGACAGGGCTAACTATGGCTACACCTTC.

The chain employs TRBV7-2 and TRBJ1-1, with a possible D match to TRBD1 (6 bases). Trimming pared 2 bases from V and 5 bases from J, leaving 12 bases between. The CDR3 has 14 residues. Germline CDR1 and CDR2: SGHTA and FQGNSA. In DNA, the CDR3 is TGTGCCAGCAGCTTACAGGGGTCGGGAACTGAAGCTTTCTTT. This translates into CASSLQGSGTEAFF. Looking up the rest from reference TRBV7-2 and TRBJ1-1 gives the full variable domain: GAGVSQSPSNKVTEKGKDVELRCDPISGHTALYWYRQSLGQGLEFLIYFQGNSAPDKSGLPSDRFSAERTGGSVSTLTIQRTQQEDSAVYLCASSLQGSGTEAFFGQGTRLTVV.

This chain's CDR3 is CSARVPGGGTNTEAFF. In nucleotides, the CDR3 is TGCAGTGCTAGAGTCCCAGGGGGAGGGACGAACACTGAAGCTTTCTTT. This sequence joins TRBV20-1 and TRBJ1-1; 7 nucleotides align to TRBD1. Germline V gives CDR1 DFQATT, CDR2 SNEGSKA (reference sequence). This CDR3 is 16 amino acids long. The V segment lost 1 base and the J segment 1 base; nucleotides outside the gene matches: 9.

The chain links TRBV20-1 to TRBJ2-7; D gene ambiguous. From germline, CDR1 is DFQATT and CDR2 SNEGSKA (reference sequence). V was shortened by 3 bases and J by 4 bases, with 13 bases between the two germline ends. The CDR3 is 13 residues long. This CDR3 reads CSASPLVAYEQYF. The CDR3 DNA is TGCAGTGCTAGCCCGCTGGTGGCGTACGAGCAGTACTTC.

The V and J genes are TRBV29-1 and TRBJ1-1; no firm D call. The germline CDR1 and CDR2 sequences are SQVTM and ANQGSEA. The germline V and J ends were trimmed by 4 bases and 1 base, with 4 bases remaining between them. The CDR3 totals 11 residues. CDR3: CSVGQNTEAFF. Here the CDR3 DNA reads TGCAGCGTTGGACAGAACACTGAAGCTTTCTTT.

The chain combines TRBV27 with TRBJ1-1; D is unresolved. Germline CDR1 reads MNHEY; CDR2 reads SMNVEV (reference sequence). The CDR3 has 18 residues. V shed 6 bases and J shed 1 base, with 24 bases lying between them. CDR3 bases: TGTGCCAGCAGCTCTTCACAGACCGCCGCCCTTGAGAACACTGAAGCTTTCTTT. It codes for CASSSSQTAALENTEAFF.

The rearrangement links TRBV20-1 to TRBJ1-2, with D possibly TRBD1 on 5 matching bases. This CDR3 is 14 amino acids long. V was trimmed by 0 bases and J by 1 base, leaving 9 bases between them. Germline V gene lookup returns CDR1 DFQATT and CDR2 SNEGSKA (reference sequence). DNA for the CDR3: TGCAGTGCTAGAGACAAACAGGATAACTATGGCTACACCTTC. Encoded protein: CSARDKQDNYGYTF.

The gene calls are TRBV7-9 and TRBJ2-1, with 7 bases aligning to TRBD2. The length of the CDR3 is 16 residues. Trimming took 4 bases from V and 7 from J; bases not matched to a gene: 13. The germline V gene has CDR1 SEHNR and CDR2 FQNEAQ (reference sequence). The CDR3 is CASSSLAGAFLNEQFF. Written as DNA, the CDR3 is TGTGCCAGCAGCTCCCTGGCGGGAGCCTTTTTAAATGAGCAGTTCTTC.

The J gene is TRBJ2-2, the V gene TRBV29-1; 8 bases line up with TRBD1. Trimming removed 2 bases from V and 5 bases from J; junction bases left unmatched: 13. The germline gives CDR1 SQVTM, CDR2 ANQGSEA. The CDR3 is made up of 17 amino acids. CDR3 sequence (DNA): TGCAGCGTTGAATTTTTCTTAGGCAGGGGGCTAACCGGGGAGCTGTTTTTT. Translating gives CSVEFFLGRGLTGELFF.

The chain combines TRBV5-1 with TRBJ2-2; no clear D gene. The V gene's germline CDR1 is SGHRS and CDR2 YFSETQ. The CDR3 length is 16 residues. Trimming took 2 bases from V and 0 from J, leaving 11 bases between them. In DNA form, the CDR3 reads TGCGCCAGCAGCTTCGCGCCCCCGGCGAACACCGGGGAGCTGTTTTTT. Its protein product is CASSFAPPANTGELFF.

The chain joins TRBV11-2 to TRBJ2-7, with TRBD2 identical over 14 bases. The CDR3 is 18 amino acids. After removal of 5 bases from V and 4 bases from J, the junction contained 13 bases not matched to a gene. Per the germline V gene, CDR1 is SGHAT and CDR2 is FQNNGV. CDR3 DNA sequence: TGTGCCAGCAGCCTAGGGACTAGCGGGGGCGGAGCTCCGTACGAGCAGTACTTC. Its protein is CASSLGTSGGGAPYEQYF.